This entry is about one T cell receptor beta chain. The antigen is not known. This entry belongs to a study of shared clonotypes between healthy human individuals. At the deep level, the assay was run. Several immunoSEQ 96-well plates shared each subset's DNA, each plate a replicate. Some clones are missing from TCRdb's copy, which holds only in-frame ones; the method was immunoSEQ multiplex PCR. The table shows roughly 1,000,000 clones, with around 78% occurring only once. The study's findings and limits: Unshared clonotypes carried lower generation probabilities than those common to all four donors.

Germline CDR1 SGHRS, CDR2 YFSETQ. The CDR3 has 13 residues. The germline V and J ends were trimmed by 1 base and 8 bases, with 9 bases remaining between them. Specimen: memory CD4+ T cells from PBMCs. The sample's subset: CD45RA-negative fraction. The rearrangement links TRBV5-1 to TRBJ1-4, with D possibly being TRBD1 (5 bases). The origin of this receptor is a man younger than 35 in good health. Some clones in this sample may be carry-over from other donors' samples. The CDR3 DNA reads TGCGCCAGCAGCTTGAGCCCAGGGGAAAAACTGTTTTTT. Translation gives CASSLSPGEKLFF.